These T cell receptor beta chains were read from a single sample in a study of blood T cells in healthy people across ages. TCRdb used MiXCR to reprocess the 5' RACE reads, holding one entry per CDR3 protein. This sample has roughly 830,000 distinct CDR3 sequences, with around 62% found just once. Sequencing used blood. The receptors stem from a man younger than 45 in good health. Each CDR3 is given with its conserved first and last residue. D genes are given only for firm matches. Not every row has a clone size; where given, it reads once, few, many or a size class.

CDR3: CSVPTRGPTGTNVLTF
DNA: TGCAGCGTCCCGACTAGGGGCCCCACTGGGACCAACGTCCTGACTTTC
J: TRBJ2-6
size: once
D: NA
V: TRBV29-1

CDR3: CASSQASANSPLHF
DNA: TGCGCCAGCAGCCAAGCATCGGCCAATTCACCCCTCCACTTT
J: TRBJ1-6
size: NA
D: NA
V: TRBV4-3

CDR3: CASSLADTYEQYF
DNA: TGTGCCAGCAGTTTGGCAGATACCTACGAGCAGTACTTC
J: TRBJ2-7
size: NA
D: NA
V: TRBV28

CDR3: CASSLYRGLETQYF
DNA: TGTGCCAGCAGTTTATATAGGGGGTTAGAGACCCAGTACTTC
J: TRBJ2-5
size: few
D: NA
V: TRBV28

CDR3: CASSPSYSYTDTRYF
DNA: TGTGCCAGCAGCCCGAGCTACAGCTACACAGATACGCGGTATTTT
J: TRBJ2-3
size: NA
D: NA
V: TRBV14

CDR3: CSAHSGAGKNIQYF
DNA: TGCAGTGCCCACTCAGGGGCTGGCAAAAACATTCAGTACTTC
J: TRBJ2-4
size: NA
D: NA
V: TRBV20-1

CDR3: CASTWVSDSPLHF
DNA: TGTGCCAGTACGTGGGTTTCGGATTCACCCCTCCACTTT
J: TRBJ1-6
size: NA
D: NA
V: TRBV27

CDR3: CAISGQGRRETQYF
DNA: TGTGCCATCAGTGGACAGGGGAGGCGAGAGACCCAGTACTTC
J: TRBJ2-5
size: few
D: TRBD1
V: TRBV10-3

CDR3: CASSSGIAGGQETQYF
DNA: TGTGCCAGCAGTTCTGGTATAGCGGGGGGGCAGGAGACCCAGTACTTC
J: TRBJ2-5
size: NA
D: TRBD2
V: TRBV6-5

CDR3: CASSRAGGHSEQFF
DNA: TGTGCCAGCAGCCGCGCGGGGGGCCACAGTGAGCAGTTCTTC
J: TRBJ2-1
size: NA
D: TRBD2
V: TRBV7-2

CDR3: CASSQGAAQFF
DNA: TGTGCCAGCAGCCAAGGGGCAGCGCAGTTCTTC
J: TRBJ2-1
size: NA
D: NA
V: TRBV4-2

CDR3: CATWRGGHEQYF
DNA: TGTGCCACCTGGAGGGGGGGCCACGAGCAGTACTTC
J: TRBJ2-7
size: few
D: NA
V: TRBV27

CDR3: CASSLDSLAESTQYF
DNA: TGTGCCAGCAGCTTAGACAGCTTAGCAGAGAGTACGCAGTATTTT
J: TRBJ2-3
size: NA
D: NA
V: TRBV7-9

CDR3: CSARGQDTQYF
DNA: TGCAGTGCTAGAGGACAAGATACGCAGTATTTT
J: TRBJ2-3
size: NA
D: NA
V: TRBV20-1

CDR3: CASSSTGSYGYTF
DNA: TGTGCCAGCAGCTCTACGGGTTCCTATGGCTACACCTTC
J: TRBJ1-2
size: NA
D: NA
V: TRBV7-2

CDR3: CASSYSGRYYEQYF
DNA: TGTGCCAGCAGTTACTCCGGGAGATACTACGAGCAGTACTTC
J: TRBJ2-7
size: NA
D: NA
V: TRBV6-2/TRBV6-3

CDR3: CASSQDMEGYGYTF
DNA: TGCGCCAGCAGCCAAGATATGGAAGGATATGGCTACACCTTC
J: TRBJ1-2
size: once
D: NA
V: TRBV4-3

CDR3: CASSPGGEYNEQFF
DNA: TGCGCCAGCAGCCCGGGGGGCGAGTACAATGAGCAGTTCTTC
J: TRBJ2-1
size: few
D: NA
V: TRBV5-1

CDR3: CASRRDRGKGGAFF
DNA: TGTGCCAGCAGACGGGACAGGGGAAAAGGTGGGGCTTTCTTT
J: TRBJ1-1
size: NA
D: TRBD1
V: TRBV6-5

CDR3: CASSYLRASYEQYF
DNA: TGTGCCAGCAGTTACCTGCGGGCTAGCTACGAGCAGTACTTC
J: TRBJ2-7
size: NA
D: NA
V: TRBV6-5

CDR3: CASSHPPLGSGAYNEQFF
DNA: TGTGCCAGCAGCCACCCTCCCTTGGGTAGCGGGGCTTACAATGAGCAGTTCTTC
J: TRBJ2-1
size: NA
D: TRBD2
V: TRBV7-2

CDR3: CASSDLRGLFF
DNA: TGTGCCAGCAGTGATCTACGCGGGCTGTTTTTT
J: TRBJ2-2
size: few
D: NA
V: TRBV6-1